Listed below are T cell receptor beta chains from one sample, sequenced in a study of CD8 T cells in Susac syndrome. TCRdb recomputed calls from the immunoSEQ multiplex PCR reads with MiXCR, one row per CDR3 protein. The data contain about 120,000 distinct CDR3 sequences, 94% of them singletons. Sequences were obtained from CD4+ T cells from PBMCs. These receptors all stem from a human donor in good health. Each CDR3 is given with its conserved first and last residue. Each record gives: clone size, J gene, D gene, V gene, CDR3 protein, CDR3 DNA. The D gene is left open where the match is weak. Expanded clones are given a class, and other clones once, few, many or no size at all.

- TRBJ1-3 - TRBV7-9 CASSLEGGNTIYF TGTGCCAGCAGCTTAGAGGGTGGAAACACCATATATTTT
- TRBJ1-5 - TRBV29-1 CSVASGDQPQHF TGCAGCGTTGCTTCAGGGGATCAGCCCCAGCATTTT
- TRBJ2-1 - TRBV7-3 CASSYGTIRGEQFF TGTGCCAGCAGCTATGGGACCATTCGAGGTGAGCAGTTCTTC
- TRBJ1-3 - TRBV5-6 CASSLERASGNTIYF TGTGCCAGCAGCTTGGAAAGAGCCTCTGGAAACACCATATATTTT
- TRBJ2-3 - TRBV5-1 CASSLDTSTDTQYF TGCGCCAGCAGCTTGGACACTAGCACAGATACGCAGTATTTT
- TRBJ2-2 - TRBV6-5 CASSYGGQSIAGWDGELFF TGTGCCAGCAGCTACGGGGGACAGTCTATAGCGGGGTGGGACGGGGAGCTGTTTTTT
- TRBJ2-1 - TRBV20-1 CSARPTAEVISFF TGCAGTGCTAGGCCCACAGCGGAGGTGATTTCGTTCTTC
- TRBJ2-6 - TRBV10-3 CAISDSWGTSSSGANVLTF TGTGCCATCAGTGATAGCTGGGGGACTTCTAGCTCTGGGGCCAACGTCCTGACTTTC
- TRBJ2-1 - TRBV7-2 CASSLRGQKQFF TGTGCCAGCAGCTTACGGGGACAAAAGCAGTTCTTC
- TRBJ2-3 - TRBV30 CACPLGYSADTQYF TGTGCCTGCCCTTTGGGGTATTCGGCAGATACGCAGTATTTT
- TRBJ2-1 TRBD2 TRBV18 CASSPFAGGSYNEQFF TGTGCCAGCTCACCATTCGCGGGAGGGTCCTACAATGAGCAGTTCTTC
once TRBJ2-3 - TRBV9 CASSVDLSTDTQYF TGTGCCAGCAGCGTAGACCTTAGCACAGATACGCAGTATTTT
- TRBJ2-1 TRBD2 TRBV20-1 CSARRQREGQSYNEQFF TGCAGTGCTAGACGCCAGCGGGAGGGCCAGTCCTACAATGAGCAGTTCTTC
- TRBJ1-2 - TRBV3-1 CASSQDHSGGRGYGYTF TGTGCCAGCAGCCAAGATCACTCTGGGGGTAGAGGGTATGGCTACACCTTC
- TRBJ2-3 - TRBV29-1 CSVEGGTGKSTDTQYF TGCAGCGTTGAAGGGGGAACAGGGAAAAGCACAGATACGCAGTATTTT
- TRBJ1-1 - TRBV28 CASSPLINTEAFF TGTGCCAGCAGTCCACTCATAAACACTGAAGCTTTCTTT
- TRBJ2-7 TRBD1 TRBV15 CATSTDRGSNEQYF TGTGCCACCAGCACTGACAGGGGGAGCAACGAGCAGTACTTC
- TRBJ1-6 TRBD1 TRBV7-2 CASSRLTGGNSPLHF TGTGCCAGCAGCCGGCTCACAGGGGGGAATTCACCCCTCCACTTT
- TRBJ2-1 TRBD2 TRBV19 CASSPTGLAGGSYNEQFF TGTGCCAGTAGTCCGACCGGACTAGCGGGAGGGAGCTACAATGAGCAGTTCTTC
- TRBJ1-4 - TRBV5-1 CASRDDLGGMGKLFF TGCGCCAGCAGGGACGATTTGGGCGGCATGGGAAAACTGTTTTTT
- TRBJ1-5 TRBD1 TRBV27 CASSPRTGAANQPQHF TGTGCCAGCAGTCCGAGGACAGGGGCGGCCAATCAGCCCCAGCATTTT
- TRBJ2-7 - TRBV5-4 CASSFGAGQSYEQYF TGTGCCAGCAGCTTCGGAGCGGGCCAGAGCTACGAGCAGTACTTC
- TRBJ2-6 - TRBV2 CASSDQSSGANVLTF TGTGCCAGCAGTGACCAGAGCTCTGGGGCCAACGTCCTGACTTTC
- TRBJ2-1 TRBD2 TRBV12-3/TRBV12-4 CASTKTSWGEQFF TGTGCCAGCACCAAGACTAGCTGGGGTGAGCAGTTCTTC
- TRBJ1-2 TRBD1 TRBV5-1 CASSLGPQGENYGYTF TGCGCCAGCAGCTTGGGGCCTCAGGGGGAGAACTATGGCTACACCTTC
- TRBJ2-1 TRBD2 TRBV29-1 CSVEGLAGGISSYNEQFF TGCAGCGTTGAAGGGCTAGCGGGAGGGATCAGCTCCTACAATGAGCAGTTCTTC
- TRBJ1-3 - TRBV25-1 CASSDRLSGNTIYF TGTGCCAGCAGTGATCGGCTCTCTGGAAACACCATATATTTT
- TRBJ1-1 - TRBV20-1 CSARPDRSLEAFF TGCAGTGCTAGACCAGACAGGAGCCTAGAAGCTTTCTTT
once TRBJ2-7 - TRBV25-1 CASSGQGLGYEQYF TGTGCCAGCAGTGGTCAGGGGTTAGGTTACGAGCAGTACTTC
- TRBJ2-7 - TRBV6-5 CASSSLRTGEQYF TGTGCCAGCAGTTCGTTAAGGACGGGCGAGCAGTACTTC
- TRBJ1-1 - TRBV10-3 CAITGRLNTEAFF TGTGCCATCACCGGGAGGCTGAACACTGAAGCTTTCTTT
- TRBJ2-2 - TRBV6-4 CASSESGSTGELFF TGTGCCAGCAGTGAATCAGGGTCCACCGGGGAGCTGTTTTTT